This TCR beta chain was sequenced for a study of cytomegalovirus exposure and HLA in healthy donors (dated by TCRdb to the late 2010s). Regarding the study in general: According to an earlier analysis of 450 to 650 of the donors, about 179 million T cells yielded some 110 million unique TCR beta sequences and roughly 280 Gb of sequence data. An early release covering roughly 580 HLA-typed donors comprised approximately 300 gigabases of sequencing data and 85 million or so unique TCR sequences. Of the roughly 390 genotyped donors, 75% to 85% were placed in the genetic ancestry cluster associated with self-reported Caucasian donors. The aim of the study was to test whether cataloging public T cell receptors could identify signatures of past pathogen exposure. The study profiled the T cell repertoires of hundreds of subjects by immunosequencing and related them to cytomegalovirus serostatus. A separate validation cohort of some 130 different subjects was used in addition to the approximately 640-subject first cohort. To predict cytomegalovirus infection status, the study brought together high-throughput TCR immunosequencing, statistical association of individual TCRs with disease status, and machine learning. A later analysis re-analyzed previously published TCR beta repertoires from 660 or so donors and added high-resolution HLA genotyping to study TCR occurrence patterns. In the later analysis, no new phenotypic data were used to find candidate immune exposures; instead, reliance was placed on TCR beta sequences and their occurrence across donors. An earlier analysis of a few hundred of the donors applied high-throughput TCR beta sequencing to assess whether each TCR beta V gene segment acted as functional or pseudogenic. Donor age, sex, ethnicity and CMV serostatus were collected together with the repertoire data. A later genetic analysis used genome-wide SNP genotypes for about 65% of the 666 donors, treating that subset as a discovery cohort. Every discovery cohort repertoire had been produced on one sequencing platform. Both class I and class II loci were covered by HLA typing, at four-digit resolution. The number of donors typed differed by locus, with roughly 629-640 for A, B, C, DRB1 and DQB1, 522 for DQA1, some 570 for DPA1, and around 430 for DPB1. Five DR-DQ haplotypes were handled as single units for association and clustering because linkage in the cohort was strong. Across some 400 genotyped donors of the cohort, an average of approximately 240,000 unique TCR beta nucleotide sequences per donor were sequenced, and approximately 17% of those sequences were non-productive. The study at large found these results: Several of the top co-occurrence clusters appeared to be linked to parvovirus B19, influenza, CMV and Epstein-Barr virus, according to a later analysis. Immune exposure information for the cohort was limited to CMV serostatus. A further reported finding was that TCR beta sequences accurately predicted the HLA-A and HLA-B alleles for most subjects in the first cohort. Three of the identified cytomegalovirus-associated TCR beta chains were confirmed in vitro to be specific for cytomegalovirus antigens. In an earlier analysis of about 600 of the donors, most TCR beta V segments appeared in productive rearrangements about 87% or about 30% of the time, broadly matching IMGT annotations. When HLA alleles, especially DR and DQ, strongly co-occurred, attributing TCR associations to individual alleles was difficult. Cytomegalovirus status was reported to be diagnosed by the classifier with high specificity and sensitivity in both the original and validation cohorts. Some IMGT-functional V segments, including TRBV6-2 and TRBV6-3, could not be distinguished by the 87-base-pair reads and were therefore excluded. Most TCR sequences were seen in very few donors, while some public TCRs were found in many individuals. In a later analysis, TCR association rates were found to vary across HLA loci, with the most associated TCRs seen for DRB1 alleles and the fewest for HLA-C alleles. The study listed approximately 150 TCR beta chains as associated with cytomegalovirus. A cluster of highly shared sequence variants was judged likely to represent a technical artifact of the sequencing pipeline. Because HLA typing was missing for some donors at each locus, association tests included only the typed subset. V-gene and J-gene trimming of TCR beta chains was associated with a missense DCLRE1C variant in a later genetic analysis, and the association was replicated in an independent cohort. Specific HLA alleles were associated with roughly 17,000 TCR beta sequences at a false discovery rate of 0.05 in a later analysis. Linkage disequilibrium might explain the correlated functional status among segregating V segments, but an unknown experimental factor could not be excluded. According to the authors, the approach could potentially be generalized to other disease states and immunological phenotypes. This cohort had only TCR beta chains sequenced, and the lack of alpha or paired-chain data limited which features could be detected. Presence/absence analyses assumed roughly uniform sequencing depth across donors, an assumption that may not hold. A later analysis found that most CMV-associated TCR beta chains appeared HLA-restricted, with HLA associations seemingly driven largely by CMV exposure. Compared with the approximately 720-donor mean, donors in an Asian-associated ancestry cluster had fewer N-insertions in productive TCRs, according to a later genetic analysis. Compared with equally common non-associated chains, HLA-associated TCR beta chains in a later analysis were more clonally expanded and had lower generation probabilities. Some 16 rarely observed V segments, including chromosome 9 orphons, were excluded from the earlier analysis of several hundred of the donors because counts were too low.

Library preparation used the immunoSEQ multiplex PCR assay. The multiplex PCR relied on a mix of 60 forward primers for TCR Vbeta segments and 13 reverse primers for TCR Jbeta segments. The CDR3 region of rearranged TCR beta genes was amplified from genomic DNA with a multiplex PCR assay. The amplified TCR beta libraries were sequenced on the Illumina HiSeq System as 87-base-pair reads. The study's processing was this. A later analysis counted around 72 million unique TCR beta chains across the 650 to 700 repertoires, and 10 million to 12 million of these chains were shared by at least two donors. Raw reads were error-corrected and collapsed into unique sequences with a nearest-neighbor algorithm that merged closely related sequences to remove PCR and sequencing errors. Alignment of CDR3 sequences to IMGT reference sequences was used to assign V, D and J gene segments. For a sequence to be retained, at least a six-nucleotide match to both a V gene segment and a J gene segment was required. Rearrangements were classified as productive when the CDR3 lacked stop codons and remained in frame with V and J, and all other rearrangements were classified as non-productive. Following IMGT convention, CDR3 was defined as the stretch from the second conserved V-encoded cysteine up to the conserved J-encoded phenylalanine. Sequences without an unambiguous match to a single V gene segment were excluded from the earlier analysis of a few hundred of the donors. An earlier analysis of 500 to 700 of the donors classified V segments as functional when productive rearrangements were above 56.7% and as segregating when the standard deviation between donors was above 5%. To diagnose cytomegalovirus status from the catalog of TCR beta chain sequences, a statistical classification framework was built. In a later analysis, TCR nucleotide sequences were compared against IMGT/GENE-DB human TR gene sequences so that V and J genes could be assigned. The TCRdist pipeline was used in a later analysis to assign CDR3 sequences and most-parsimonious VDJ recombination scenarios. In a later analysis, every TCR beta chain was defined by the combination of its CDR3 amino acid sequence and its V-gene family, and reads without a unique V-gene family were dropped. In a later analysis, 450 to 600 highly shared, low-generation-probability nucleotide sequences were removed to address suspected cross-contamination and a sequencing artifact. In a later analysis, a clonal expansion index for each public chain was calculated from normalized within-repertoire ranks of inferred template counts. Generation probabilities in a later analysis came from a VDJ recombination model fitted to out-of-frame rearrangements, and those results were checked against IGoR. A later analysis scored TCR-TCR, TCR-HLA and TCR-CMV co-occurrence with hypergeometric tests, applying a repertoire-size bias correction to TCR pairs. To estimate false discovery rates, a later analysis permuted the HLA or CMV assignments 20 times. In a later analysis, co-occurring TCRs were grouped using DBSCAN, and TCRdist sequence similarity was added for clustering within HLA-allele-positive subsets. Repertoires with fewer than 30,000 or more than 120,000 public chains, plus five repertoires with anomalous nucleotide sharing, were excluded from co-occurrence clustering. TCRdb carries this immuneACCESS record with in-frame sequences only. Its versions omit some clonotypes, under half of them owing to an unresolved V gene in the studies checked, with the rest unexplained. From that table come the V and J calls and clone size; the DNA was used to work out D and trimming. For this sample there are approximately 95,000 clones; around 75% appear just once. Of the sample, approximately 11% is held by the ten largest clones.

In total, 600 or so healthy bone marrow donors made up the cohort. Cohort members were all nominally healthy when sampled, although unrecorded immune exposures were likely present. The donor was CMV seropositive and was included in the group of 250 to 300 seropositive cohort members. Every donor gave a peripheral blood sample, and the peripheral blood mononuclear cells from that sample were used for TCR beta sequencing. Genomic DNA was extracted from the blood cell samples with the Qiagen DNeasy Blood Extraction Kit. From the germline V gene (reference sequence), CDR1 is MNHNY and CDR2 is SVGAGI. The CDR3 sequence holds 15 residues, the cysteine and phenylalanine included. The retained sequence is limited to the CDR3, 45 bases, with the frame set at the first base. V drops 6 bases and J drops 0 bases, leaving 12 bases in between. Worth noting for this clone: The target of this receptor is not known. The sample holds no much larger clone one base away, and base qualities are not on file.

The sample taken for sequencing was PBMCs. Recombination connected TRBV6-6 to TRBJ1-3; the D gene assignment is ambiguous. The clonotype was recovered from a man younger than 35 in good health and CMV-seropositive. The DNA reads TGTGCCAGCAGCCTACTGAGTAGCTCTGGAAACACCATATATTTT. Translation gives CASSLLSSSGNTIYF.